The 29 T cell receptor beta chains below all came from one sample that was sequenced in a study of CD8+ T cells in alopecia areata. Isolated RNA was reverse transcribed into cDNA used as the sequencing template. TCRdb keeps only in-frame clones here, not all; method: immunoSEQ multiplex PCR. The sample shows roughly 140,000 clones, less than 65% of them seen only once. Material for sequencing was CD8+ T cells sorted from blood. The receptors here all came from a human donor in good health.

This clone was counted a single time. The J gene is TRBJ2-7, the V gene TRBV11-2; D possibly corresponds to TRBD1 (6 bases). The CDR3 spans 13 residues. Trimming left V 8 bases short and J 3 bases short, with 14 bases between. Looked up from germline, CDR1 is SGHAT and CDR2 is FQNNGV. Here the CDR3 reads CASGLTGYYEQYF. The CDR3 DNA follows: TGTGCCAGCGGTTTGACAGGCTACTACGAGCAGTACTTC.

The chain employs TRBV29-1 and TRBJ2-7; D gene ambiguous. The CDR3 is made up of 12 amino acids. Germline CDR1 SQVTM, CDR2 ANQGSEA. V gave up 4 bases and J gave up 5 bases, with 12 bases separating them. The CDR3 spells CSVVHRGHEQYF. The DNA of the CDR3 is TGCAGCGTTGTCCATCGTGGGCACGAGCAGTACTTC.

The chain couples TRBV2 to TRBJ2-2; 7 bases map to TRBD2. V dropped 10 bases and J dropped 5; count of bases not matched to a gene: 22. The length of the CDR3 is 18 residues. Germline values: CDR1 SNHLY, CDR2 FYNNEI. The CDR3 coding sequence is TGTGCCAACGCTTCCTGGGCGTTTCTGGCGGGAGCTACCGGGGAGCTGTTTTTT. Translated: CANASWAFLAGATGELFF. Full variable domain (outside the CDR3, taken from reference TRBV2 and TRBJ2-2): EPEVTQTPSHQVTQMGQEVILRCVPISNHLYFYWYRQILGQKVEFLVSFYNNEISEKSEIFDDQFSVERPDGSNFTLKIRSTKLEDSAMYFCANASWAFLAGATGELFFGEGSRLTVL.

This clone came up once. The chain links TRBV7-9 to TRBJ2-1, with TRBD2 matching over 9 bases. Germline V lookup: CDR1 SEHNR, CDR2 FQNEAQ (reference sequence). The CDR3 has 15 residues. V dropped 5 bases and J dropped 7; count of bases not matched to a gene: 9. The CDR3 region has the DNA TGTGCCAGCAGCCCGACTAGCGGAATGGAGAATGAGCAGTTCTTC. This gives the protein CASSPTSGMENEQFF.

The rearrangement joins TRBV5-6 to TRBJ2-1, with 9 bases aligning to TRBD1. The CDR3 is 15 amino acids. Germline V gives CDR1 SGHDT, CDR2 YYEEEE. V gave up 3 bases and J gave up 4 bases; unmatched junction bases: 5. CDR3 DNA: TGTGCCAGCAGCTGGAGGACAGGGGCTTACAATGAGCAGTTCTTC. This gives the protein CASSWRTGAYNEQFF.

The V and J genes are TRBV4-1 and TRBJ2-3, with a weak D call TRBD1 (6 bases). The V end was cut by 0 bases, the J end by 2 bases, with 9 bases between. Germline loops: CDR1 MGHRA, CDR2 YSYEKL. The length of the CDR3 is 15 residues. For the CDR3, the DNA is TGCGCCAGCAGCCAAGACAGGGGAACCACAGATACGCAGTATTTT. Protein product: CASSQDRGTTDTQYF.

This clone was recorded a few times. The rearrangement joins TRBV29-1 to TRBJ2-5, with D tentatively TRBD1 or TRBD2 (5 bases each). In germline, CDR1 is SQVTM, CDR2 ANQGSEA. The CDR3 sequence is 14 residues long. V shed 2 bases and J shed 4 bases, with 14 bases lying between them. CDR3 sequence (DNA): TGCAGCGTTGAATCCGGGGAAGGGGTAGAGACCCAGTACTTC. This codes for CSVESGEGVETQYF.

This clone was counted only a few times. The chain carries TRBV6-4 and TRBJ1-1, with D possibly being TRBD1 (6 bases). Per the germline V gene, CDR1 is MRHNA and CDR2 is SNTAGT. This CDR3 has 16 residues. Between the trimmed V and J ends, which lost 0 bases and 4 bases, there was a span of 15 bases. The CDR3 loop reads CASSDSIGGPVTEAFF. CDR3 nucleotide sequence: TGTGCCAGCAGTGACTCGATAGGGGGTCCCGTCACTGAAGCTTTCTTT.

This CDR3 reads CASSQDEGRAMNEQFF. The CDR3 DNA is TGCGCCAGCAGCCAAGACGAAGGGAGGGCCATGAATGAGCAGTTCTTC. The V call is TRBV4-1, the J call TRBJ2-1, with 7 positions matching TRBD2. CDR3 length equals 16 residues. The germline CDR1 and CDR2 sequences are MGHRA and YSYEKL. The ends lost 0 bases at V and 7 bases at J; junction bases unmatched: 9.

This chain joins TRBV7-9 and TRBJ1-5; D remains unclear. Germline values: CDR1 SEHNR, CDR2 FQNEAQ (reference sequence). V was shortened by 4 bases and J by 7 bases, with 17 bases between the two germline ends. This CDR3 is 15 amino acids long. The CDR3 coding sequence is TGTGCCAGCAGCTCAGACCCGGCGGCAGACCAGCCCCAGCATTTT. Translated: CASSSDPAADQPQHF.

The V call is TRBV2, the J call TRBJ2-7; a weak D match, TRBD2 (6 bases). Germline CDR1 SNHLY, CDR2 FYNNEI. The CDR3 runs to 18 residues. Between the trimmed V and J ends, which lost 3 bases and 0 bases, there was a span of 21 bases. The CDR3 loop reads CASSDVPLAHENSYEQYF. DNA for the CDR3: TGTGCCAGCAGTGACGTTCCGCTAGCGCACGAAAACTCCTACGAGCAGTACTTC.

The CDR3 region has the DNA TGTGCCAGCAGTGAATTTACAGGGGGCGCCGGGGAGCTGTTTTTT. This sequence encodes CASSEFTGGAGELFF. The chain recombines TRBV6-1 with TRBJ2-2; 9 bases map to TRBD1. The V and J ends lost 2 bases and 6 bases, in that order; junction bases with no gene match: 4. CDR3 size: 15 residues. Germline V gives CDR1 MNHNS, CDR2 SASEGT.

In this sample, this clone turned up a few times. V and J are TRBV30 and TRBJ1-1; D not resolved. The germline CDR1 and CDR2 sequences are GTSNPN and SVGIG (reference sequence). Between the trimmed V and J ends, which lost 4 bases and 1 base, there was a span of 16 bases. This CDR3 has 15 amino acids. The CDR3 bases are TGTGCCTGGACCGGACCCGACCGACAGAACACTGAAGCTTTCTTT. Amino acid sequence: CAWTGPDRQNTEAFF.

This chain joins TRBV28 and TRBJ2-1; maybe TRBD1 (7 bases). This CDR3 is built from 13 residues. V lost 7 bases to trimming and J lost 6 bases, with 13 bases between them. Germline loops: CDR1 MDHEN, CDR2 SYDVKM. Here the CDR3 reads CASTRGTFNEQFF. As DNA, the CDR3 is TGTGCCAGCACCAGGGGGACTTTCAATGAGCAGTTCTTC.

The gene calls are TRBV25-1 and TRBJ2-7; D is unresolved. Trimming pared 3 bases from V and 6 bases from J, leaving 6 bases between. The CDR3 length is 11 residues. The germline gives CDR1 MGHDK, CDR2 SYGVNS. The CDR3 region has the DNA TGTGCCAGCAGTGATTCGTTCGAGCAGTACTTC. Residues: CASSDSFEQYF.

The CDR3 bases are TGTGCCAGCAGTGCCGGACAGGGAGGATATGGCTACACCTTC. Translating gives CASSAGQGGYGYTF. The gene calls are TRBV27 and TRBJ1-2; 8 nucleotides line up with TRBD1. The CDR3 is made up of 14 amino acids. Losses at the gene ends were 5 bases for V and 5 bases for J; bases not matched to a gene: 7. Germline CDR1 and CDR2: MNHEY and SMNVEV (reference sequence).

CDR3 in DNA: TGTGCCAGCAGCTTGGGGCTAACCTACTACAATGAGCAGTTCTTC. It encodes CASSLGLTYYNEQFF. This chain links TRBV28 with TRBJ2-1; a weak D match, TRBD1 (5 bases). This CDR3 contains 15 residues. Deletions cut 6 bases from V and 3 bases from J, with 15 bases between. The germline V gene has CDR1 MDHEN and CDR2 SYDVKM.

The chain uses TRBV6-1 and TRBJ1-5; D unresolved. Per germline, CDR1 MNHNS and CDR2 SASEGT. V lost 5 bases, J lost 7 bases, and 6 bases lay in between. The CDR3 extends over 11 amino acids. The CDR3: CASSYDQPQHF. The CDR3 bases are TGTGCCAGCAGTTACGACCAGCCCCAGCATTTT.

This clone showed up just a few times. This chain connects TRBV2 to TRBJ2-1; D tentatively fits TRBD1 or TRBD2 (5 bases each). Deletions cut 8 bases from V and 4 bases from J, with 15 bases between. The V gene's germline CDR1 is SNHLY and CDR2 FYNNEI. CDR3 size: 14 residues. The CDR3 is CASRDHQGYNEQFF. The CDR3 nucleotides read TGTGCCAGCCGGGACCACCAAGGATACAATGAGCAGTTCTTC.

This chain uses TRBV30 with TRBJ2-4; D is uncertain. Germline V CDR1 and CDR2: GTSNPN, SVGIG (reference sequence). V dropped 3 bases and J dropped 0 bases, with 9 bases sitting between them. This CDR3 has 14 amino acids. The CDR3 DNA reads TGTGCCTGGAGCGACCCACTAGCCAAAAACATTCAGTACTTC. Translating it yields CAWSDPLAKNIQYF.

The chain uses TRBV4-1 and TRBJ2-7; D perhaps matches TRBD2 (5 bases). Looked up from germline, CDR1 is MGHRA and CDR2 is YSYEKL. V was shortened by 4 bases and J by 4 bases, with 17 bases between the two germline ends. CDR3 length equals 15 residues. DNA of the CDR3: TGCGCCAGCAGCCCCCTTGAATTAGAGGGATACGAGCAGTACTTC. Its protein is CASSPLELEGYEQYF.

This sequence joins TRBV27 and TRBJ1-2; no definite D call. This CDR3 contains 15 residues. V was cut by 5 bases and J by 3 bases, with 16 bases left in between. Looked up from germline, CDR1 is MNHEY and CDR2 is SMNVEV (reference sequence). In DNA form, the CDR3 reads TGTGCCAGCAGTCCTTCTCTCGCGGGGTACTATGGCTACACCTTC. This codes for CASSPSLAGYYGYTF.

Notes on this clone: The same CDR3 arises from other DNA sequences in this sample as well. The CDR3 sequence: CSVEGRGGYTF. DNA of the CDR3: TGCAGCGTTGAAGGGAGGGGTGGCTACACCTTC. The chain is built from TRBV29-1 and TRBJ1-2, with D perhaps TRBD1 (5 bases). V shed 1 base and J shed 7 bases, with 7 bases lying between them. Germline V lookup: CDR1 SQVTM, CDR2 ANQGSEA. The CDR3 runs 11 residues.

V usage is TRBV29-1 and J usage is TRBJ2-5; 7 positions agree with TRBD1. The CDR3 has 11 amino acids. CDR1 SQVTM and CDR2 ANQGSEA come from the germline V gene. Losses at the gene ends were 4 bases for V and 10 bases for J; bases not matched to a gene: 6. The CDR3 DNA sequence: TGCAGCGTTGGAGACAGGGTAGACCAGTACTTC. Its protein is CSVGDRVDQYF.

V and J are TRBV6-5 and TRBJ2-1, with 7 nucleotides matching TRBD2. Germline trimming cut 0 bases from V and 2 bases from J; bases unmatched to any gene: 1. The CDR3 loop spans 15 amino acids. Germline values: CDR1 MNHEY, CDR2 SVGAGI. The CDR3 bases are TGTGCCAGCAGTTACTCTAGCGGGCCCTACAATGAGCAGTTCTTC. Translating gives CASSYSSGPYNEQFF.

The V and J genes are TRBV28 and TRBJ2-2; D is ambiguous. Between the trimmed V and J ends, which lost 5 bases and 2 bases, there was a span of 3 bases. The CDR3 sequence is 12 residues long. Germline loops: CDR1 MDHEN, CDR2 SYDVKM. CDR3 DNA: TGTGCCAGCAGTCAAAACACCGGGGAGCTGTTTTTT. Encoded protein: CASSQNTGELFF.

The V gene is TRBV29-1, the J gene TRBJ1-1, with 12 nucleotides matching TRBD1. Germline V lookup: CDR1 SQVTM, CDR2 ANQGSEA. This CDR3 comprises 16 residues. J lost 0 bases, V lost 6 bases, and 8 bases had no gene match. The CDR3: CSVSGTGGFMNTEAFF. CDR3 DNA sequence: TGCAGCGTCTCCGGGACAGGGGGCTTTATGAACACTGAAGCTTTCTTT.

The rearrangement links TRBV7-2 to TRBJ1-2; D remains unclear. The CDR3 is 12 amino acids. Trimming pared 10 bases from V and 4 bases from J, leaving 13 bases between. In germline, CDR1 is SGHTA, CDR2 FQGNSA. The CDR3, as DNA: TGTGCCACCCACCGAGGTGTCTATGGCTACACCTTC. This translates into CATHRGVYGYTF.

The genes are TRBV29-1 and TRBJ1-1, with 7 bases matching TRBD1. V gave up 0 bases and J gave up 4 bases; unmatched junction bases: 2. The CDR3 consists of 13 residues. CDR1 and CDR2 (germline): SQVTM, ANQGSEA. The CDR3 loop reads CSVEDPGGTEAFF. CDR3 DNA sequence: TGCAGCGTTGAAGATCCAGGGGGCACTGAAGCTTTCTTT.